The 27 T cell receptor beta chains presented below share a single source sample, sequenced in a study of PD-L1 blockade in urothelial cancer. The time point is: peripheral blood 6 weeks after treatment start. The repertoire was sequenced with immunoSEQ multiplex PCR; TCRdb's copy has only in-frame clones and lacks some. The sample yields about 50,000 clones, approximately 80% seen once. The sample was PBMCs, taken around atezolizumab (anti-PD-L1) treatment. The receptors stem from a man between 65 and 79 years old with urothelial cancer.

The V call is TRBV20-1, the J call TRBJ2-1; possibly TRBD2 for D (6 bases). Germline CDR1 DFQATT, CDR2 SNEGSKA (reference sequence). The CDR3 runs 10 residues. The V and J ends lost 6 bases and 7 bases respectively, with 7 bases between them. The CDR3: CSAEGNEQFF. CDR3 sequence (DNA): TGCAGTGCGGAGGGTAATGAGCAGTTCTTC.

The rearrangement links TRBV18 to TRBJ1-2; TRBD1 agrees at 7 bases. The CDR3 totals 15 residues. Germline loops: CDR1 KGHSH, CDR2 LQKENI. The V segment lost 3 bases and the J segment 3 bases; nucleotides outside the gene matches: 7. CDR3 in DNA: TGTGCCAGCTCACCGATGGAGACAGGGCACTATGGCTACACCTTC. It codes for CASSPMETGHYGYTF.

The chain has TRBV19 and TRBJ2-3, with D hard to call. Trimming removed 8 bases from V and 3 bases from J, with 12 bases in between. Looked up from germline, CDR1 is LNHDA and CDR2 is SQIVND (reference sequence). The CDR3 extends over 13 amino acids. In nucleotides, the CDR3 is TGTGCCAGTCGAACCCCAGGAACAGATACGCAGTATTTT. Protein product: CASRTPGTDTQYF.

The chain has TRBV18 and TRBJ1-5; D unresolved. Germline-derived CDR1 and CDR2 are KGHSH and LQKENI. Trimming took 6 bases from V and 2 from J, leaving 17 bases between them. This CDR3 is 16 amino acids long. The CDR3 DNA is TGTGCCAGCTCCCGCGGAGAGGGTTCTGGCAATCAGCCCCAGCATTTT. It is translated as CASSRGEGSGNQPQHF.

The chain employs TRBV6-5 and TRBJ2-2; 8 positions match TRBD1. Germline CDR1 reads MNHEY; CDR2 reads SVGAGI. The CDR3 covers 14 residues. Trimming took 4 bases from V and 3 from J; bases not matched to a gene: 1. DNA of the CDR3: TGTGCCAGCAGTTCGACAGGGGACACCGGGGAGCTGTTTTTT. Its protein is CASSSTGDTGELFF.

The chain couples TRBV5-1 to TRBJ2-7; TRBD1 might be the D (5 bases). CDR1 is SGHRS and CDR2 is YFSETQ in the germline V gene. V lost 2 bases and J lost 2, with 14 bases in between. There are 15 residues in the CDR3. The CDR3 here is CASSLGEQPAYEQYF. In nucleotides, the CDR3 is TGCGCCAGCAGCTTAGGGGAACAGCCCGCCTACGAGCAGTACTTC.

This clone turned up a few times. This sequence joins TRBV5-1 and TRBJ2-5, with D perhaps matching TRBD2 (6 bases). Germline CDR1 is SGHRS and CDR2 is YFSETQ. This CDR3 has 15 amino acids. V was clipped by 0 bases and J by 5 bases, with 14 bases between them. In DNA, the CDR3 is TGCGCCAGCAGCTTGGCTTTTGGCCGGGGGGAGACCCAGTACTTC. This sequence encodes CASSLAFGRGETQYF.

V usage is TRBV6-5 and J usage is TRBJ2-3; 10 bases are shared with TRBD1. Germline V gene sequence: CDR1 MNHEY, CDR2 SVGAGI. CDR3 length equals 15 residues. Unmatched junction bases numbered 6, after V lost 5 bases and J lost 4 bases. Here the CDR3 reads CASSRQGARSDTQYF. CDR3 sequence (DNA): TGTGCCAGCAGTCGACAGGGGGCTCGATCAGATACGCAGTATTTT.

This chain uses TRBV5-1 with TRBJ2-3, with TRBD2 matching over 10 bases. Germline lookup yields CDR1 SGHRS and CDR2 YFSETQ. With V trimmed by 2 bases and J by 4 bases, 7 bases remained unmatched. The CDR3 extends over 16 amino acids. CDR3 DNA: TGCGCCAGCAGCTTAGGGCTAGCGGGAGAATCAGATACGCAGTATTTT. This encodes CASSLGLAGESDTQYF.

This sequence joins TRBV5-5 and TRBJ2-3, with D maybe TRBD1 (6 bases). Germline lookup yields CDR1 SGHKS and CDR2 YYEKEE (reference sequence). The CDR3 consists of 13 residues. V lost 4 bases, J lost 3 bases, and 9 bases lay in between. CDR3 sequence: CASSVTGTDTQYF. The CDR3 DNA reads as TGTGCCAGCAGCGTAACAGGGACAGATACGCAGTATTTT.

This clone was counted a few times. The CDR3 here is CASSQDAGAKNIQYF. Here the CDR3 DNA reads TGTGCCAGCAGCCAAGATGCAGGAGCCAAAAACATTCAGTACTTC. The V and J genes are TRBV4-2 and TRBJ2-4; D unclear. Germline V lookup: CDR1 LGHNA, CDR2 YNFKEQ. The CDR3 consists of 15 residues. Deletions cut 0 bases from V and 0 bases from J, with 6 bases between.

The chain couples TRBV2 to TRBJ1-3; D call uncertain. This CDR3 has 14 amino acids. The ends were cut back, 7 bases at V and 0 bases at J, with 10 bases in the middle. Germline loops: CDR1 SNHLY, CDR2 FYNNEI. CDR3 nucleotides: TGTGCCAGCATCCCTCAGGACTCTGGAAACACCATATATTTT. Its protein product is CASIPQDSGNTIYF.

The rearrangement links TRBV6-5 to TRBJ2-5, with D tentatively TRBD1 (5 bases). Germline V gene data show CDR1 as MNHEY and CDR2 as SVGAGI. The CDR3 sequence is 12 residues long. V was pared by 8 bases and J by 1 base, with 8 bases between. CDR3 protein: CASGRVQETQYF. CDR3 in DNA: TGTGCCAGCGGCAGGGTCCAAGAGACCCAGTACTTC.

The chain couples TRBV5-1 to TRBJ1-1; D is unclear. The V gene lost 3 bases and the J gene lost 1 base, with 4 bases spanning the gap. CDR1 is SGHRS and CDR2 is YFSETQ in the germline V gene. The length of the CDR3 is 12 residues. The CDR3: CASSSQNTEAFF. As DNA, the CDR3 is TGCGCCAGCAGCTCCCAGAACACTGAAGCTTTCTTT.

V gene TRBV7-9 combines with J gene TRBJ2-3, with 9 bases aligning to TRBD2. Looked up from germline, CDR1 is SEHNR and CDR2 is FQNEAQ (reference sequence). The V gene end was trimmed by 1 base and the J gene end by 6 bases; junction bases not matched to a gene: 8. CDR3 size: 16 residues. The CDR3 sequence: CASSLGGGRAGDTQYF. CDR3 sequence (DNA): TGTGCCAGCAGCTTAGGAGGCGGGAGGGCCGGTGATACGCAGTATTTT.

The chain uses TRBV19 and TRBJ1-5; D call uncertain. Trimming took off 5 bases at V and 5 bases at J, with 7 bases between the two ends. The germline gives CDR1 LNHDA, CDR2 SQIVND (reference sequence). The CDR3 is 12 amino acids. In DNA form, the CDR3 reads TGTGCCAGTAGTCCTGTCGATCAGCCCCAGCATTTT. It yields the protein CASSPVDQPQHF.

This clone was counted a single time. The rearrangement links TRBV5-1 to TRBJ1-3, with 10 bases that match TRBD1. Losses at the gene ends were 3 bases for V and 3 bases for J; bases not matched to a gene: 6. Looked up from germline, CDR1 is SGHRS and CDR2 is YFSETQ. This CDR3 contains 16 residues. The CDR3 DNA sequence: TGCGCCAGCAGCTCAGAGACAGGGGGCAGTGGAAACACCATATATTTT. It specifies CASSSETGGSGNTIYF.

Only one count was recorded for this clone. The J gene is TRBJ1-4, the V gene TRBV5-1; TRBD1 agrees at 8 bases. With V trimmed by 4 bases and J by 4 bases, 6 bases remained unmatched. The CDR3 loop spans 15 amino acids. The V gene's germline CDR1 is SGHRS and CDR2 YFSETQ. For the CDR3, the DNA is TGCGCCAGCAGCCCCTTACAGGGGGTTAATGAAAAACTGTTTTTT. Its protein product is CASSPLQGVNEKLFF. Variable domain in full (rest from reference TRBV5-1 and TRBJ1-4): KAGVTQTPRYLIKTRGQQVTLSCSPISGHRSVSWYQQTPGQGLQFLFEYFSETQRNKGNFPGRFSGRQFSNSRSEMNVSTLELGDSALYLCASSPLQGVNEKLFFGSGTQLSVL.

The chain uses TRBV4-1 and TRBJ2-1, with D uncertain. Between the trimmed V and J ends, which lost 4 bases and 8 bases, there was a span of 12 bases. The CDR3 is 13 amino acids. The germline CDR1 and CDR2 sequences are MGHRA and YSYEKL. CDR3 sequence: CASSPIHFDEQFF. DNA for the CDR3: TGCGCCAGCAGCCCAATCCACTTTGATGAGCAGTTCTTC.

The V and J genes are TRBV5-1 and TRBJ2-1, with D tentatively TRBD1 (6 bases). The length of the CDR3 is 14 residues. Per germline, CDR1 SGHRS and CDR2 YFSETQ. V lost 4 bases and J lost 7, with 15 bases in between. The CDR3: CASSRSGTTNEQFF. The CDR3 bases are TGCGCCAGCAGCCGGTCCGGGACAACGAATGAGCAGTTCTTC.

This sequence joins TRBV10-3 and TRBJ1-2, with 7 bases lining up with TRBD1. This CDR3 is built from 13 residues. From germline, CDR1 is ENHRY and CDR2 SYGVKD. The V gene end was trimmed by 6 bases and the J gene end by 6 bases; junction bases not matched to a gene: 7. The CDR3 region is CAIRSGTADGYTF. CDR3 DNA sequence: TGTGCCATCAGGTCCGGGACAGCCGATGGCTACACCTTC.

This rearrangement joins TRBV5-1 to TRBJ1-2; 7 bases are a match to TRBD1. V was pared by 4 bases and J by 3 bases, with 3 bases of the junction left unmatched. CDR1 is SGHRS, CDR2 YFSETQ, per germline. The CDR3 consists of 13 residues. The CDR3 protein is CASSVGTDYGYTF. The CDR3 DNA follows: TGCGCCAGCAGCGTTGGGACAGACTATGGCTACACCTTC.

The genes are TRBV2 and TRBJ1-2; TRBD1 matches 8 bases. Germline CDR1 is SNHLY and CDR2 is FYNNEI. The CDR3 has 15 amino acids. J gave up 5 bases and V 4 bases, and 9 bases lay outside the gene matches. The CDR3 DNA reads TGTGCCAGCAGTGCCCAGGGGGCAGAACTATATGGCTACACCTTC. This encodes CASSAQGAELYGYTF.

The chain combines TRBV28 with TRBJ1-1; TRBD1 matches 8 bases. The CDR3 length is 16 residues. The germline V gene encodes CDR1 MDHEN and CDR2 SYDVKM. V lost 6 bases and J lost 1; bases outside the gene matches: 10. The CDR3 DNA reads as TGTGCCAGCAGCCCTACGTTGGACAGGGCGAACACTGAAGCTTTCTTT. It specifies CASSPTLDRANTEAFF.

A word on this clone: This specimen includes other DNA sequences encoding the same CDR3. This chain connects TRBV30 to TRBJ1-2, with TRBD1 identical over 9 bases. The CDR3 is 14 amino acids. Germline V gene lookup returns CDR1 GTSNPN and CDR2 SVGIG (reference sequence). The CDR3 DNA sequence: TGTGCGGAGCACAGGGGGCGAGAGAGCTATGGCTACACCTTC. Translated: CAEHRGRESYGYTF.

The chain couples TRBV5-1 to TRBJ2-7, with D possibly TRBD1 on 6 matching bases. Looked up from germline, CDR1 is SGHRS and CDR2 is YFSETQ. Trimming left V 3 bases short and J 1 base short, with 11 bases between. This CDR3 is built from 14 residues. The CDR3 nucleotides read TGCGCCAGCAGCTCCCGGGACAAGTCCTACGAGCAGTACTTC. Protein: CASSSRDKSYEQYF.

The chain couples TRBV11-2 to TRBJ2-7; 8 bases fit TRBD1. In germline, CDR1 is SGHAT, CDR2 FQNNGV. The trim removed 6 bases at V and 4 bases at J, leaving 11 bases unmatched. This CDR3 contains 15 residues. The DNA of the CDR3 is TGTGCCAGCAGACTCCCCGGGACAGGTTTTTACGAGCAGTACTTC. As protein: CASRLPGTGFYEQYF.